A single sample is the source of the 22 T cell receptor beta chains below, sequenced in a study of shared clonotypes between healthy human individuals. CD8 cells regarded as naive lacked CD45RO, were positively chosen for CCR7, and omitted terminally differentiated effector memory CD45RA+ cells. Sequencing was performed with immunoSEQ multiplex PCR; in TCRdb, only in-frame clones are kept and a portion is missing. The profile shows roughly 810,000 clones, approximately 97% of them singletons. Source material: naive CD8+ T cells sorted from blood. These receptors originate from a man aged 25 to 40 in good health.

A single count supports this clone. The chain couples TRBV30 to TRBJ1-1; unclear D gene. Trimming removed 1 base from V and 5 bases from J, with 11 bases in between. The CDR3 covers 13 residues. CDR1 and CDR2 from the germline V gene are GTSNPN and SVGIG (reference sequence). The CDR3 region has the DNA TGTGCCTGGAGTGAACCGTGGAGGACTGAAGCTTTCTTT. Residues: CAWSEPWRTEAFF.

The V call is TRBV5-1, the J call TRBJ1-1; the D is unclear. The CDR3 is 15 amino acids. Germline V gene lookup returns CDR1 SGHRS and CDR2 YFSETQ. V lost 4 bases and J 4 bases, leaving 17 bases between the germline ends. The CDR3 is CASSLEGPPGTEAFF. The CDR3 DNA is TGCGCCAGCAGCCTCGAAGGACCGCCGGGCACTGAAGCTTTCTTT.

The rearrangement links TRBV6-1 to TRBJ2-7; D remains ambiguous. Germline-derived CDR1 and CDR2 are MNHNS and SASEGT. The CDR3 covers 11 residues. V shed 6 bases and J shed 2 bases, with 5 bases lying between them. CDR3 loop: CASRTTYEQYF. The CDR3 DNA reads as TGTGCCAGCAGGACCACCTACGAGCAGTACTTC.

This chain joins TRBV5-1 and TRBJ1-1; D call uncertain. Trimming stripped 4 bases from V and 5 bases from J, with 15 bases between. The CDR3 is made up of 14 amino acids. CDR1 SGHRS and CDR2 YFSETQ come from the germline V gene. The CDR3, as DNA: TGCGCCAGCAGCCTCTTTTTTCCCGGGACTGAAGCTTTCTTT. This codes for CASSLFFPGTEAFF.

This clone was detected only once. The chain couples TRBV7-9 to TRBJ1-2; 7 nucleotides align to TRBD1. The CDR3 runs to 14 residues. The V gene end was trimmed by 5 bases and the J gene end by 4 bases; junction bases not matched to a gene: 7. Germline V gene data show CDR1 as SEHNR and CDR2 as FQNEAQ (reference sequence). The CDR3 coding sequence is TGTGCCAGCAGCGACCGGGACAGACTCTATGGCTACACCTTC. Protein sequence: CASSDRDRLYGYTF.

Comment on this clone: Within the sample, other DNA sequences also encode this same CDR3. V and J are TRBV29-1 and TRBJ2-2; no firm D call. Between the trimmed V and J ends, which lost 2 bases and 1 base, there was a span of 5 bases. CDR1 and CDR2 (germline): SQVTM, ANQGSEA. The CDR3 contains 13 residues. CDR3: CSVETVNTGELFF. The CDR3 DNA sequence: TGCAGCGTTGAAACTGTGAACACCGGGGAGCTGTTTTTT.

The V and J genes are TRBV20-1 and TRBJ2-1; a possible D gene is TRBD2 (6 bases). Trimming removed 7 bases from V and 9 bases from J, with 13 bases in between. CDR3 length equals 11 residues. Germline loops: CDR1 DFQATT, CDR2 SNEGSKA (reference sequence). The CDR3 region has the DNA TGCAGTGTATGGGTCGGGGGTGAGCAGTTCTTC. Its translation is CSVWVGGEQFF.

DNA for the CDR3: TGTGCCAGCAGGACTATAGCGGGAATCTACAATGAGCAGTTCTTC. This encodes CASRTIAGIYNEQFF. This chain links TRBV28 with TRBJ2-1; 8 nucleotides align to TRBD2. Germline V CDR1 and CDR2: MDHEN, SYDVKM. Unmatched junction bases numbered 7, after V lost 6 bases and J lost 3 bases. The CDR3 has 15 residues.

This chain uses TRBV5-1 with TRBJ2-2; the D gene is possibly TRBD1 (5 bases). V was pared by 9 bases and J by 5 bases, with 17 bases between. The CDR3 loop spans 14 amino acids. The germline CDR1 and CDR2 sequences are SGHRS and YFSETQ. CDR3: CAKWTPVVTGELFF. Here the CDR3 DNA reads TGCGCCAAGTGGACACCTGTTGTGACCGGGGAGCTGTTTTTT.

J is TRBJ1-5 and V is TRBV30; no clear D. This CDR3 spans 13 amino acids. V was cut by 2 bases and J by 0 bases, with 5 bases left in between. The germline gives CDR1 GTSNPN, CDR2 SVGIG (reference sequence). The CDR3 nucleotides are TGTGCCTGGAGTCCCGATAGCAATCAGCCCCAGCATTTT. This sequence encodes CAWSPDSNQPQHF.

The chain has TRBV7-9 and TRBJ2-4; TRBD2 might be the D (5 bases). The CDR3 sequence is 19 residues long. CDR1 and CDR2 (germline): SEHNR, FQNEAQ (reference sequence). V was cut by 0 bases and J by 0 bases, with 18 bases left in between. CDR3 nucleotide sequence: TGTGCCAGCAGCTTAGCCCGCGCCTCGGAGGTCGGAGCCAAAAACATTCAGTACTTC. Translated: CASSLARASEVGAKNIQYF.

The table lists this clone with a count of one. The rearrangement joins TRBV29-1 to TRBJ2-5, with unresolved D. V was pared by 2 bases and J by 7 bases, with 11 bases between. Germline values: CDR1 SQVTM, CDR2 ANQGSEA. The CDR3 extends over 12 amino acids. The CDR3 is CSVEWIFGTQYF. The DNA for the CDR3 is TGCAGCGTTGAATGGATTTTTGGGACCCAGTACTTC.

The rearrangement uses TRBV10-1 and TRBJ2-2; D unresolved. Looked up from germline, CDR1 is WNHNN and CDR2 is SYGVQD (reference sequence). CDR3 length: 13 amino acids. V shed 5 bases and J shed 4 bases, with 8 bases lying between them. This CDR3 reads CASSLVGTGELFF. The CDR3, as DNA: TGCGCCAGCAGTTTGGTGGGCACCGGGGAGCTGTTTTTT.

This clone was detected only once. The rearrangement joins TRBV18 to TRBJ1-1, with 10 bases aligning to TRBD1. With V trimmed by 9 bases and J by 1 base, 5 bases remained unmatched. Germline CDR1 KGHSH, CDR2 LQKENI. This CDR3 contains 14 residues. In nucleotides, the CDR3 is TGTGCCAGTAGGGGGGACAGGGGGAACACTGAAGCTTTCTTT. Its translation: CASRGDRGNTEAFF.

This sequence joins TRBV20-1 and TRBJ2-1; D gene ambiguous. The CDR3 sequence is 11 residues long. V was shortened by 5 bases and J by 4 bases, with 6 bases between the two germline ends. The V gene's germline CDR1 is DFQATT and CDR2 SNEGSKA (reference sequence). The CDR3 region has the DNA TGCAGTGCTCGGCGTTACAATGAGCAGTTCTTC. It specifies CSARRYNEQFF.

J is TRBJ2-7 and V is TRBV21-1. TRBV21-1 is a pseudogene segment. The CDR3 covers 16 residues. The CDR3 is CASSKAGGGWKREQYF. In nucleotides, the CDR3 is TGTGCCAGCAGCAAAGCGGGGGGCGGTTGGAAGCGCGAGCAGTACTTC.

The rearrangement links TRBV11-2 to TRBJ2-7; no clear D gene. This CDR3 is 16 amino acids long. The germline V and J ends were trimmed by 2 bases and 4 bases, with 18 bases remaining between them. In germline, CDR1 is SGHAT, CDR2 FQNNGV. Here the CDR3 DNA reads TGTGCCAGCAGCTTATCACCAAGGACCGACCATTACGAGCAGTACTTC. Its translation: CASSLSPRTDHYEQYF.

About this clone itself: Within the sample, other DNA sequences also encode this same CDR3. The J gene is TRBJ2-1, the V gene TRBV7-9, with D uncertain. CDR1 SEHNR and CDR2 FQNEAQ come from the germline V gene (reference sequence). V was cut by 5 bases and J by 4 bases, with 6 bases left in between. The CDR3 has 12 residues. The CDR3, as DNA: TGTGCCAGCAGCCCCTCGTACAATGAGCAGTTCTTC. This translates into CASSPSYNEQFF.

The chain couples TRBV7-6 to TRBJ1-4; D might be TRBD1 (6 bases). Germline assignment: CDR1 SGHVS and CDR2 FNYEAQ. This CDR3 is 14 amino acids long. The V gene lost 4 bases and the J gene lost 8 bases, with 14 bases spanning the gap. The CDR3 nucleotides are TGTGCCAGCAGCTCCCCCGGGACAAGCGAAAAACTGTTTTTT. Translated: CASSSPGTSEKLFF. Together with reference TRBV7-6 and TRBJ1-4, the CDR3 gives the full variable domain: GAGVSQSPRYKVTKRGQDVALRCDPISGHVSLYWYRQALGQGPEFLTYFNYEAQQDKSGLPNDRFSAERPEGSISTLTIQRTEQRDSAMYRCASSSPGTSEKLFFGSGTQLSVL.

The chain combines TRBV7-9 with TRBJ2-2; D gene unclear. CDR3 length equals 14 residues. Between the trimmed V and J ends, which lost 5 bases and 4 bases, there was a span of 11 bases. Germline V gene lookup returns CDR1 SEHNR and CDR2 FQNEAQ (reference sequence). The CDR3 protein is CASSGSYSTGELFF. CDR3 in DNA: TGTGCCAGCAGCGGGTCGTACAGCACCGGGGAGCTGTTTTTT.

The CDR3 region has the DNA TGTGCCAGCAGTCCGTTAGCGGGAGGTTCCAATGAGCAGTTCTTC. It translates to CASSPLAGGSNEQFF. The rearrangement links TRBV6-5 to TRBJ2-1, with 10 bases that match TRBD2. The germline CDR1 and CDR2 sequences are MNHEY and SVGAGI. The CDR3 spans 15 residues. The trim removed 5 bases at V and 6 bases at J, leaving 7 bases unmatched.

J is TRBJ2-7 and V is TRBV19, with TRBD1 matching 10 bases. CDR3 length: 15 residues. Germline V gene sequence: CDR1 LNHDA, CDR2 SQIVND (reference sequence). The J segment lost 2 bases and the V segment lost 6 bases, leaving 7 bases of the junction unmatched. The CDR3 bases are TGTGCCAGTAGCAGAACCGGGACAGGGGCCTACGAGCAGTACTTC. The encoded protein is CASSRTGTGAYEQYF.